These 2 T cell receptor beta chains came from one sample sequenced in a study of shared clonotypes between healthy human individuals. Method: immunoSEQ multiplex PCR; TCRdb's copy keeps in-frame clones and lacks some. This table holds fewer than 650,000 clones, roughly four fifths found once. The material sequenced was PBMCs. The receptor source for this set is a woman aged 40 to 50 in good health. Some clones in this sample may be carry-over from other donors' samples.

The gene calls are TRBV6-5 and TRBJ2-5, with TRBD2 matching over 7 bases. The V gene's germline CDR1 is MNHEY and CDR2 SVGAGI. The J segment lost 7 bases and the V segment lost 6 bases, leaving 11 bases of the junction unmatched. This CDR3 has 14 amino acids. CDR3 sequence (DNA): TGTGCCAGCAGCCGCACTAGCGACAGTGGGACCCAGTACTTC. Residues: CASSRTSDSGTQYF.

The chain carries TRBV15 and TRBJ2-7; TRBD2 matches 7 bases. The CDR3 totals 14 residues. Germline V gives CDR1 LNHNV, CDR2 YYDKDF (reference sequence). V lost 1 base to trimming and J lost 4 bases; unmatched junction nucleotides: 4. In nucleotides, the CDR3 is TGTGCCACCAGCAGAGCTGCGGGAGAATACGAGCAGTACTTC. Translation: CATSRAAGEYEQYF.